This T cell receptor (beta chain) derives from a study of cytomegalovirus exposure and HLA in healthy donors listed by TCRdb under 2017. About the study as a whole: According to a later analysis, the roughly 130 validation repertoires were produced on the same platform as the 600 to 850 repertoires of the first cohort. The study aimed to test whether cataloging public T cell receptors could reveal signatures of past pathogen exposure. A separate validation cohort of about 110 different subjects was used in addition to the approximately 700-subject first cohort. To predict cytomegalovirus infection status, the study brought together high-throughput TCR immunosequencing, statistical association of individual TCRs with disease status, and machine learning.

A note on this clone: What this receptor recognizes is not known. There are no base qualities to consult, and no much larger clone falls within one base.

Results and caveats for the whole study, not just this receptor: In the study, approximately 150 TCR beta chains were listed as associated with cytomegalovirus. It was suggested by the authors that the approach could potentially be generalized to other disease states and immunological phenotypes. In vitro tests confirmed that a few of the cytomegalovirus-associated TCR beta chains recognize cytomegalovirus antigens. A later analysis lacked HLA typing for the validation cohort, so it scored co-occurrence in that cohort across all 120 or so repertoires. Of the cluster scores, around 95% were above 0 in a later analysis, which found that TCRs clustered in the first cohort also tended to co-occur in the 120 or so validation repertoires. Most TCR sequences were observed very rarely across donors, whereas some public TCRs were present in many individuals. Cytomegalovirus status was reported to be diagnosed by the classifier with high specificity and sensitivity in both the original and validation cohorts.

V is clipped by 3 bases and J by 7 bases, and the sequence between their germline boundaries is 13 bases long. Counted from cysteine to phenylalanine, this CDR3 has 15 amino acids. Only the CDR3 region is kept as DNA, spanning 45 bases read in frame from base 1. The germline V gene sets CDR1 to SGHAT and CDR2 to FQNNGV. Donors formed part of the validation cohort, which comprised about 120 subjects and was distinct from the first cohort of several hundred subjects. Libraries were constructed by the immunoSEQ multiplex PCR assay. Under the source paper's analysis protocol: A statistical classification framework was developed to diagnose cytomegalovirus status using the catalog of TCR beta chain sequences. Not all clones reach the TCRdb copy of this immuneACCESS table, which keeps in-frame sequences only. Checked studies attribute under half of the gap to unresolved V genes and leave the rest unexplained. V, J and clone size derive from that table, while D and trimming were established from the DNA sequence. The sample records 130,000 to 150,000 clones, just over 85% of which are singletons. The ten biggest clones cover about 7.9% of the sample.

The sequence came from a woman under 30 in good health and CMV-seropositive. The sequenced material came from PBMCs. The chain is assembled from TRBV11-2 and TRBJ1-6; possibly the D gene is TRBD1, per 5 matching bases. The DNA sequence follows: TGTGCCAGCAGCTTCAACCGGGGGAGGAATTCACCCCTCCACTTT. Its translation reads: CASSFNRGRNSPLHF.